This T cell receptor (beta chain) was sequenced during a study of blood T cell repertoires in COVID-19. Background on the study: The origin of the acute and convalescent COVID-19 samples was the United States, Italy and Spain.

The sample holds many counts of this clone. Authors' processing steps: Researchers report that nucleated cell counts were estimated from reference gene primer amplification. Profiled with immunoSEQ multiplex PCR; TCRdb holds only in-frame clones, not every one. V, J and clone size were drawn from that table, and D and trimming were deduced from the DNA. The data hold 45,000 to 50,000 clones, with 70% to 90% observed a single time. The TCR was taken from a woman of 80 years or more with COVID-19, enrolled during active disease. Sequencing used peripheral blood.

CDR3 nucleotides: TGTGCCACCCAGGAGGGGGCGAACACTGAAGCTTTCTTT. Translated, it gives CATQEGANTEAFF. This chain uses TRBV2 with TRBJ1-1, with 7 bases lining up with TRBD1. With 10 bases clipped from V and 1 base from J, the junction kept 6 bases outside the gene matches. This CDR3 is 13 amino acids long. Germline values: CDR1 SNHLY, CDR2 FYNNEI.